The entry below gives a single T cell receptor beta chain sequence along with its context. The antigen remains unidentified. This sample stems from a study of cytomegalovirus exposure and HLA in healthy donors. Turning to the study itself: In a later analysis, the 120 or so validation repertoires were reported to have used the same platform as the 600 to 800 first-cohort repertoires.

Looked up from germline, CDR1 is LNHDA and CDR2 is SQIVND (reference sequence). CDR3 length equals 13 residues. V shed 2 bases and J shed 5 bases, with 10 bases lying between them. The assay was immunoSEQ multiplex PCR, and TCRdb's table has in-frame clones only and misses some. Here the sample spans around 300,000 clones, roughly 90% being singletons. Notes on the study in general: Through in vitro validation, three CMV-associated chains were shown to be specific for CMV antigens. Among TCR beta chains, those listed as cytomegalovirus-associated numbered about 160.

The TCR was taken from a woman in her late teens or twenties in good health and CMV-seronegative. Sequenced sample: PBMCs. V and J are TRBV19 and TRBJ2-7, with a possible D match to TRBD2 (5 bases). CDR3 nucleotides: TGTGCCAGTAGTATATACGGAGGCGACGAGCAGTACTTC. Amino acid sequence: CASSIYGGDEQYF.